The 5 T cell receptor beta chains reported below all come from one sample, sequenced in a study of blood T cell repertoires in COVID-19. TCRdb's copy holds only in-frame clones and misses some; the assay was immunoSEQ multiplex PCR. Seen here are 140,000 to 150,000 clones, less than 90% observed once, and the top ten hold under 10%. Material: peripheral blood. The receptors derive from a young man with COVID-19, enrolled during active disease.

This clone has only a few counts. The chain employs TRBV18 and TRBJ1-5, with D tentatively TRBD1 (6 bases). CDR3 length: 17 amino acids. Deletions cut 3 bases from V and 0 bases from J, with 15 bases between. Per the germline V gene, CDR1 is KGHSH and CDR2 is LQKENI. CDR3 in amino acids: CASSPGQGIYSNQPQHF. The CDR3 DNA follows: TGTGCCAGCTCACCGGGGCAGGGGATATATAGCAATCAGCCCCAGCATTTT.

This clone was recorded a few times. This sequence joins TRBV23-1 and TRBJ2-2, with D maybe TRBD2 (7 bases). TRBV23-1 is recorded as an ORF, its role being uncertain. V dropped 1 base and J dropped 6 bases, with 27 bases sitting between them. The CDR3 has 20 residues. The CDR3 nucleotides read TGCGCCAGCAGTCAATGCCGGGGGGACACCTCTTCGCGCTTGGCCGGGGAGCTGTTTTTT. It encodes CASSQCRGDTSSRLAGELFF.

The rearrangement links TRBV6-5 to TRBJ1-2; TRBD1 might be the D (6 bases). The length of the CDR3 is 13 residues. The germline V gene has CDR1 MNHEY and CDR2 SVGAGI. V dropped 1 base and J dropped 6 bases, with 9 bases sitting between them. The CDR3 here is CASSYLAGDGYTF. CDR3 coding DNA: TGTGCCAGCAGTTACTTGGCAGGGGATGGCTACACCTTC.

The CDR3 is CASSPTRNEQFF. In DNA form, the CDR3 reads TGTGCCAGCAGCCCGACTCGAAATGAGCAGTTCTTC. V is TRBV7-8 and J is TRBJ2-1; D gene uncertain. Germline V gives CDR1 SGHVS, CDR2 FQNEAQ. There are 12 residues in the CDR3. Trimming cost V 5 bases and J 7 bases, with 9 bases left between them. The full variable domain, its missing parts supplied by reference TRBV7-8 and TRBJ2-1, is GAGVSQSPRYKVAKRGQDVALRCDPISGHVSLFWYQQALGQGPEFLTYFQNEAQLDKSGLPSDRFFAERPEGSVSTLKIQRTQQEDSAVYLCASSPTRNEQFFGPGTRLTVL.

The DNA for the CDR3 is TGTGCCAGCAGCCAAAGGACAGGAGGAAACATTCAGTACTTC. This encodes CASSQRTGGNIQYF. The chain has TRBV3-1 (or the pseudogene TRBV3-2) and TRBJ2-4, with 7 bases matching TRBD1. The germline CDR1 and CDR2 sequences are LGHDT and YNNKEL (reference sequence). The CDR3 covers 14 residues. With V trimmed by 2 bases and J by 6 bases, 4 bases remained unmatched.